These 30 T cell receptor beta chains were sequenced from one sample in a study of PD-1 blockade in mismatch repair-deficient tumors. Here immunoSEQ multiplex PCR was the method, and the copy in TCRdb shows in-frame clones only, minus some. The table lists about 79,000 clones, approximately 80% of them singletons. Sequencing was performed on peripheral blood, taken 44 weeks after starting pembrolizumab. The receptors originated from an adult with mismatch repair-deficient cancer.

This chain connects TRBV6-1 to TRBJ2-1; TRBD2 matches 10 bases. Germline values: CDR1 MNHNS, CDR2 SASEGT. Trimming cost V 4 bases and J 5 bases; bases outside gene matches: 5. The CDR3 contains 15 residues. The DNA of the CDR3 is TGTGCCAGCAGTGTTGTGGGGACTAGCGACAATGAGCAGTTCTTC. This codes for CASSVVGTSDNEQFF.

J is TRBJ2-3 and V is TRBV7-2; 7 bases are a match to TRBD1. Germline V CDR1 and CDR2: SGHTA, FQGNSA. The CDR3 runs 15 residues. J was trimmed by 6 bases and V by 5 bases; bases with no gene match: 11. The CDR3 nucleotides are TGTGCCAGCAGCCCAGGGGGTAGGCCGGGCGATACGCAGTATTTT. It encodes CASSPGGRPGDTQYF. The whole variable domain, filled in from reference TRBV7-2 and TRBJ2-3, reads GAGVSQSPSNKVTEKGKDVELRCDPISGHTALYWYRQSLGQGLEFLIYFQGNSAPDKSGLPSDRFSAERTGGSVSTLTIQRTQQEDSAVYLCASSPGGRPGDTQYFGPGTRLTVL.

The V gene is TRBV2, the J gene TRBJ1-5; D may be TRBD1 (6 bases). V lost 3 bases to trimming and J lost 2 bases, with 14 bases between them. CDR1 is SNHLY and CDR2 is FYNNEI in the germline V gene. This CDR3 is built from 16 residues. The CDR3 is CASSDHQGTRNQPQHF. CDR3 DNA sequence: TGTGCCAGCAGTGATCACCAGGGGACCCGCAATCAGCCCCAGCATTTT. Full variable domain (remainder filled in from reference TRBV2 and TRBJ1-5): EPEVTQTPSHQVTQMGQEVILRCVPISNHLYFYWYRQILGQKVEFLVSFYNNEISEKSEIFDDQFSVERPDGSNFTLKIRSTKLEDSAMYFCASSDHQGTRNQPQHFGDGTRLSIL.

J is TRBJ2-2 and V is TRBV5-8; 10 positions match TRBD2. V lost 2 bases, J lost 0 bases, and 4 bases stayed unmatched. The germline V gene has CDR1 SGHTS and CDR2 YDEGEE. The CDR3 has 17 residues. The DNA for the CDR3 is TGTGCCAGCAGCTTTCCTACTAGCGGGACGAACACCGGGGAGCTGTTTTTT. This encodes CASSFPTSGTNTGELFF.

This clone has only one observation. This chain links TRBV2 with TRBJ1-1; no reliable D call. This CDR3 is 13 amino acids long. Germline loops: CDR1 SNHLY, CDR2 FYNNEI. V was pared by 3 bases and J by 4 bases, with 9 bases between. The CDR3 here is CASSEVSGTEAFF. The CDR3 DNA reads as TGTGCCAGCAGTGAGGTTTCCGGCACTGAAGCTTTCTTT.

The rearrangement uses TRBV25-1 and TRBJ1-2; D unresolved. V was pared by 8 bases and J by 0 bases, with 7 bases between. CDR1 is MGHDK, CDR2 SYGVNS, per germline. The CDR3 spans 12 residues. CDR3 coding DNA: TGTGCCAGCTCTGCGACTAACTATGGCTACACCTTC. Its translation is CASSATNYGYTF.

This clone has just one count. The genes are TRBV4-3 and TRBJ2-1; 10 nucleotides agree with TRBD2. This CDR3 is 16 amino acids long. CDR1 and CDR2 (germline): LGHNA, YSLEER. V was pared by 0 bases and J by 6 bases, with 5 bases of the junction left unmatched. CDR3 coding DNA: TGCGCCAGCAGCCAAGATCCCAGCGGGAGGGCCAATGAGCAGTTCTTC. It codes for CASSQDPSGRANEQFF.

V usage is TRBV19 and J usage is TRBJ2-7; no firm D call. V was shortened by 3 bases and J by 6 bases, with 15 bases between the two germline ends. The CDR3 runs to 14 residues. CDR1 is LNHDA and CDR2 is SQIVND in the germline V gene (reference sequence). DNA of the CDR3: TGTGCCAGTAGTATCACTGGAACAAAGGTCGAGCAGTACTTC. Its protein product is CASSITGTKVEQYF.

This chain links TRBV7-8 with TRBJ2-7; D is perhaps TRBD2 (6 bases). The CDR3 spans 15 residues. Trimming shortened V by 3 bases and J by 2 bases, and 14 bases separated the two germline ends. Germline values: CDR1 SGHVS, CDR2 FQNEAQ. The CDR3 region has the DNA TGTGCCAGCAGCTTGAGAGCGGGCGTTGCCTACGAGCAGTACTTC. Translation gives CASSLRAGVAYEQYF.

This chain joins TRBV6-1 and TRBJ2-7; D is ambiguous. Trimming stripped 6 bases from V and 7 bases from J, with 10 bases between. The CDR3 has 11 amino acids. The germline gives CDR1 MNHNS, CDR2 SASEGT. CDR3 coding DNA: TGTGCCAGCAGGTCAGCTGGGGAGCAGTACTTC. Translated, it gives CASRSAGEQYF.

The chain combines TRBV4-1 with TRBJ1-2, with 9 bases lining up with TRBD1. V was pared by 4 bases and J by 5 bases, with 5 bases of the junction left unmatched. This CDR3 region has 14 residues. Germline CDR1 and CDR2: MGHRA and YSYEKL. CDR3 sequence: CASSLLGQGYGYTF. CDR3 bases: TGCGCCAGCAGCCTATTGGGACAGGGATATGGCTACACCTTC.

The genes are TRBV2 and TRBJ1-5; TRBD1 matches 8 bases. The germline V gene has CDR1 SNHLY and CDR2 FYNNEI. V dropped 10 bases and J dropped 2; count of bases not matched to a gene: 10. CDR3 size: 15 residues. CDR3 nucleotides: TGTGCCACCGCGAGGGACAGGTTGCGCAATCAGCCCCAGCATTTT. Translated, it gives CATARDRLRNQPQHF.

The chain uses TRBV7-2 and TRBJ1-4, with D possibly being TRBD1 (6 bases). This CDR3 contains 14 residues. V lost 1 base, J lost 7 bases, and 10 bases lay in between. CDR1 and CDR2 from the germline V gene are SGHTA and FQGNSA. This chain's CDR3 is CASSLGGPGEKLFF. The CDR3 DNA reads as TGTGCCAGCAGCTTAGGGGGGCCAGGTGAAAAACTGTTTTTT.

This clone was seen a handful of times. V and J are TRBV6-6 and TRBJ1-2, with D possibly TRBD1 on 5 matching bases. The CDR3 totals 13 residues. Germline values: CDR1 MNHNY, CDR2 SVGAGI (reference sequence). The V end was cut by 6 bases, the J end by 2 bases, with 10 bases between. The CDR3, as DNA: TGTGCCAGCAGCGACCGGGACAACTATGGCTACACCTTC. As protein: CASSDRDNYGYTF.

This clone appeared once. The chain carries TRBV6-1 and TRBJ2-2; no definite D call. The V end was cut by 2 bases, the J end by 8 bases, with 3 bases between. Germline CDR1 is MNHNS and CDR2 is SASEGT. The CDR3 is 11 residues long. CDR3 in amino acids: CASSEIGELFF. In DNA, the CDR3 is TGTGCCAGCAGTGAAATAGGGGAGCTGTTTTTT.

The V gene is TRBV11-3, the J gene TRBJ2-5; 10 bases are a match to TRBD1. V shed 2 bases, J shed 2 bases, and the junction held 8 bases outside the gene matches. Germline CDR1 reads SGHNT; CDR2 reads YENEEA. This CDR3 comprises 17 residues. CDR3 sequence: CASSLPRDRGGQETQYF. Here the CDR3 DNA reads TGTGCCAGCAGCTTACCGCGGGACAGGGGAGGGCAAGAGACCCAGTACTTC.

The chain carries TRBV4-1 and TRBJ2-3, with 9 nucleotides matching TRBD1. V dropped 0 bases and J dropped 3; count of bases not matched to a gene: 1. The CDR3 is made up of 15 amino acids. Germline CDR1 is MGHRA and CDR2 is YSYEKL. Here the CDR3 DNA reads TGCGCCAGCAGCCAAGAAGGGACAGGGACAGATACGCAGTATTTT. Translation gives CASSQEGTGTDTQYF.

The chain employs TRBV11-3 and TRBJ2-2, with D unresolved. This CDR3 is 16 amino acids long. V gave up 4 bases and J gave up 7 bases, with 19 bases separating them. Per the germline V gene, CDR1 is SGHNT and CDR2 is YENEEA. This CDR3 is CASSSHEALVGGELFF. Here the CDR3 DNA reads TGTGCCAGCAGCTCACACGAAGCGCTAGTGGGCGGGGAGCTGTTTTTT.

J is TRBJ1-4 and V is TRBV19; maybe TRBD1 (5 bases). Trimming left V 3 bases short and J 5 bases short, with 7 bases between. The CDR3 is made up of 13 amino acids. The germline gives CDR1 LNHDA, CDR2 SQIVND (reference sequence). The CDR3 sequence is CASSISGNEKLFF. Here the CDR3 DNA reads TGTGCCAGTAGTATTTCAGGGAATGAAAAACTGTTTTTT.

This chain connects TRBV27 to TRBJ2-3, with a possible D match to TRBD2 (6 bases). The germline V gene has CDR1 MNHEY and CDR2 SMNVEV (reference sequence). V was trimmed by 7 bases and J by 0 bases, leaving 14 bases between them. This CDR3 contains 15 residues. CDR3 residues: CASKLAAASTDTQYF. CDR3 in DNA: TGTGCCAGCAAGTTAGCGGCAGCTAGCACAGATACGCAGTATTTT.

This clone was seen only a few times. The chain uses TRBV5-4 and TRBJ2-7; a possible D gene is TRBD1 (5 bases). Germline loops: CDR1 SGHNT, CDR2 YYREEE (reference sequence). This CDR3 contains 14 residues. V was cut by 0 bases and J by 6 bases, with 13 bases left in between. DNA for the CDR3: TGTGCCAGCAGCTTGGCCGTCAGGGCTGGCGAGCAGTACTTC. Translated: CASSLAVRAGEQYF.

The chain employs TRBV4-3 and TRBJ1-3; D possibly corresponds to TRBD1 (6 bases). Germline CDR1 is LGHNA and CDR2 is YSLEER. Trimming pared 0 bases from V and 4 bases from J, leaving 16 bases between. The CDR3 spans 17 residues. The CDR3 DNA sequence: TGCGCCAGCAGCCAAGATTTCTCAGGACAGTACGGAAACACCATATATTTT. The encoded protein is CASSQDFSGQYGNTIYF.

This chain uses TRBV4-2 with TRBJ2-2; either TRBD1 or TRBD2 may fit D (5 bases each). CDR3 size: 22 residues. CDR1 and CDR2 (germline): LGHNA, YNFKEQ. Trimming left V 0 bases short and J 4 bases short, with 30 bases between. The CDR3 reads CASSQDAHLPAGGHGCTGELFF. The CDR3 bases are TGTGCCAGCAGCCAAGATGCTCACCTACCTGCGGGTGGACATGGTTGCACCGGGGAGCTGTTTTTT.

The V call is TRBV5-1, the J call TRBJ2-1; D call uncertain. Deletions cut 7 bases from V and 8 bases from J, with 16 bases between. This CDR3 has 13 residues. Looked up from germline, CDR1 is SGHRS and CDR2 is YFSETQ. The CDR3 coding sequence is TGCGCCAGCCATTTCGGCACGGGCGATGAGCAGTTCTTC. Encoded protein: CASHFGTGDEQFF.

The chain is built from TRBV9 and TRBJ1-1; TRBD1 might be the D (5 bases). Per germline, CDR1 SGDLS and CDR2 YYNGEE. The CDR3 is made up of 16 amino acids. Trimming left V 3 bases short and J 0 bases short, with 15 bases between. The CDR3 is CASSDKAGGMNTEAFF. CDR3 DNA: TGTGCCAGCAGCGATAAGGCGGGGGGGATGAACACTGAAGCTTTCTTT.

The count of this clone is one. CDR3 in amino acids: CASSFSSSVFGEQYF. CDR3 nucleotides: TGCGCCAGCAGCTTCTCAAGCTCCGTTTTTGGCGAGCAGTACTTC. This chain uses TRBV5-1 with TRBJ2-7; D remains unclear. CDR3 length: 15 amino acids. Germline assignment: CDR1 SGHRS and CDR2 YFSETQ. V lost 2 bases and J 6 bases, leaving 18 bases between the germline ends.

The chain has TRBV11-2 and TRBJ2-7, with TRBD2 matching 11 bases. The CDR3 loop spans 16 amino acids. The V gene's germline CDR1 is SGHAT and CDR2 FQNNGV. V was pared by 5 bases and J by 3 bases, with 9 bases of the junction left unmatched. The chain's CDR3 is CASSLTSGTSGYEQYF. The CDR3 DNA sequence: TGTGCCAGCAGCCTTACTTCCGGGACTAGCGGCTACGAGCAGTACTTC.

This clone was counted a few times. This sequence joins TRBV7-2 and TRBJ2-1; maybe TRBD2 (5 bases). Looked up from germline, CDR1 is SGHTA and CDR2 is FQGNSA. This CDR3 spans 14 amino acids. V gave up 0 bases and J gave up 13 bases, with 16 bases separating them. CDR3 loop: CASSLASRGYLQFF. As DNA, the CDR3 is TGTGCCAGCAGCTTAGCGTCTCGGGGATACCTACAGTTCTTC.

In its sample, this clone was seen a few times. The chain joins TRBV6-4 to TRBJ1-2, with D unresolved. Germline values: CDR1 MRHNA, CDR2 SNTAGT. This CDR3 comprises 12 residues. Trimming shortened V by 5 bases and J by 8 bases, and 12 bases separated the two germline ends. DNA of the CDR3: TGTGCCAGCAGTCCCGGTGAGGGCGGCTACACCTTC. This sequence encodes CASSPGEGGYTF.

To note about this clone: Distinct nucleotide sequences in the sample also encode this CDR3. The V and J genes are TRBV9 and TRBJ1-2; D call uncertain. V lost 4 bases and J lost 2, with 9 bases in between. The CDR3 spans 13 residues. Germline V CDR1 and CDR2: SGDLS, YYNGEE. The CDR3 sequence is CASSPQENYGYTF. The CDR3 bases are TGTGCCAGCAGCCCCCAGGAAAACTATGGCTACACCTTC.